This TCR beta chain was obtained from a study of cytomegalovirus exposure and HLA in healthy donors. In the study overall: An earlier analysis found 100 million or so unique TCR beta sequences from 150 million to 200 million T cells.

Primers: 60 Vbeta forward and 13 Jbeta reverse. The data were produced by immunoSEQ multiplex PCR, yet TCRdb's version contains in-frame clones alone and is incomplete. The table shows 150,000 to 200,000 clones, with around 79% occurring only once. Broader study findings: Owing to their indistinguishability, certain V segments, notably TRBV6-2 and TRBV6-3, were excluded. Accurate prediction of HLA-A and HLA-B alleles (for most subjects) was reportedly achieved from TCR beta sequences. In vitro experiments confirmed that a few CMV-associated chains were specific for CMV antigens.

With respect to this clone: Antigen specificity is unknown.

With V trimmed by 0 bases and J by 2 bases, 7 bases remained unmatched. The CDR3 extends over 16 amino acids. CDR1 is MNHEY and CDR2 is SVGAGI in the germline V gene. Material: PBMCs. The rearrangement links TRBV6-5 to TRBJ2-7, with 7 bases lining up with TRBD1. This sequence originates from a male donor in good health and CMV-seropositive. CDR3 sequence (DNA): TGTGCCAGCAGTTACTCGAATCCAGGGACAGCCTACGAGCAGTACTTC. Translation gives CASSYSNPGTAYEQYF.